The next 27 T cell receptor beta chains were all read from a single sample in a study of regulatory T cells in long-lasting Graves disease. Relying on iRepertoire HTBI primers and Arm-PCR of CDR3 regions, the team built TCR beta libraries. TCRdb reanalysed the multiplex PCR reads using MiXCR and keeps one entry per CDR3 protein. The data show 350,000 to 500,000 distinct CDR3 sequences, 21% seen once. Specified time point: persistent/refractory GD, antithyroid drugs over 5 years with positive TRAb. Following extraction of RNA from PBMCs, that RNA was used to make the TCR library. The sample consisted of peripheral blood mononuclear cells (PBMCs), taken when the disease was refractory, from a patient treated with antithyroid drugs. The receptors here all came from a female donor with Graves disease.

This clonotype was observed many times. J is TRBJ2-3 and V is TRBV13; 7 bases agree with TRBD1. Germline V gene lookup returns CDR1 PRHDT and CDR2 FYEKMQ (reference sequence). This CDR3 has 14 residues. V shed 4 bases, J shed 0 bases, and the junction held 1 base outside the gene matches. For the CDR3, the DNA is TGTGCCAGCAGCTACAGGGGTAGCACAGATACGCAGTATTTT. It codes for CASSYRGSTDTQYF.

This clonotype occurred many times. This rearrangement joins TRBV11-2 to TRBJ2-5, with 11 bases identical to TRBD2. V dropped 5 bases and J dropped 7; count of bases not matched to a gene: 3. The germline V gene encodes CDR1 SGHAT and CDR2 FQNNGV. This CDR3 region has 13 residues. The DNA for the CDR3 is TGTGCCAGCAGCACAGGACTAGCGGGGACCCAGTACTTC. Translated: CASSTGLAGTQYF.

The V gene is TRBV2, the J gene TRBJ1-2, with D unresolved. Trimming cost V 5 bases and J 7 bases, with 17 bases left between them. Germline V gene data show CDR1 as SNHLY and CDR2 as FYNNEI. This CDR3 is built from 14 residues. CDR3 DNA: TGTGCCAGCAGTTCCCGCCAAGGGCCTTCTGGCTACACCTTC. It translates to CASSSRQGPSGYTF.

With respect to this clonotype: The CDR3 does not end in the conserved phenylalanine or tryptophan, so this is likely a read error. V usage is TRBV28 and J usage is TRBJ1-2; maybe TRBD1 (5 bases). V was shortened by 6 bases and J by 3 bases, with 8 bases between the two germline ends. Germline loops: CDR1 MDHEN, CDR2 SYDVKM. CDR3 length equals 12 residues. As DNA, the CDR3 is TGTGCCAGCAGCCTAGGGGACTATGGCTACACCCTC. This gives the protein CASSLGDYGYTL.

This chain uses TRBV20-1 with TRBJ2-7, with 10 positions matching TRBD1. Trimming took 1 base from V and 12 from J; bases not matched to a gene: 12. This CDR3 region has 14 residues. Germline CDR1 and CDR2: DFQATT and SNEGSKA (reference sequence). Here the CDR3 reads CSARVVGDRGPPYF. CDR3 DNA sequence: TGCAGTGCTAGAGTGGTTGGGGACAGGGGACCCCCGTACTTC.

V is TRBV27 and J is TRBJ2-6; TRBD2 might be the D (6 bases). There are 16 residues in the CDR3. The V end was cut by 5 bases, the J end by 2 bases, with 13 bases between. The V gene's germline CDR1 is MNHEY and CDR2 SMNVEV (reference sequence). The CDR3 loop is CASSPPGGAGANVLTF. Here the CDR3 DNA reads TGTGCCAGCAGTCCGCCAGGCGGGGCTGGGGCCAACGTCCTGACTTTC.

As DNA, the CDR3 is TGTGCCAGCAGCTTAATGGCGTCGACTTCTTACTTCGCCAATGAGCAGTTCTTC. This translates into CASSLMASTSYFANEQFF. V gene TRBV7-9 combines with J gene TRBJ2-1; D is uncertain. The CDR3 contains 18 residues. The germline gives CDR1 SEHNR, CDR2 FQNEAQ (reference sequence). Trimming left V 2 bases short and J 6 bases short, with 23 bases between.

The table lists this clonotype with a few counts. The chain joins TRBV2 to TRBJ2-3; D may be TRBD1 (6 bases). V was cut by 10 bases and J by 4 bases, with 21 bases left in between. The CDR3 sequence is 15 residues long. CDR1 and CDR2 from the germline V gene are SNHLY and FYNNEI. The CDR3 nucleotides are TGTGCCACGGGGCTCTCTTCCGAGGGGGCAGATACGCAGTATTTT. This translates into CATGLSSEGADTQYF.

V is TRBV20-1 and J is TRBJ1-6, with 11 bases lining up with TRBD1. CDR1 is DFQATT and CDR2 is SNEGSKA in the germline V gene (reference sequence). J gave up 6 bases and V 2 bases, and 3 bases lay outside the gene matches. CDR3 size: 15 residues. The CDR3 region is CSARSGQGGNSPLHF. Here the CDR3 DNA reads TGCAGTGCTAGATCGGGACAGGGGGGTAATTCACCCCTCCACTTT.

This clonotype was counted ten times or more. The chain has TRBV10-1 and TRBJ2-7; D is unclear. V lost 0 bases and J 5 bases, leaving 8 bases between the germline ends. The CDR3 loop spans 13 amino acids. The germline V gene has CDR1 WNHNN and CDR2 SYGVQD (reference sequence). CDR3 bases: TGCGCCAGCAGTGAGTCGCTGGACGACGAGCAGTACTTC. This encodes CASSESLDDEQYF.

The rearrangement joins TRBV5-1 to TRBJ2-5; perhaps TRBD2 as D (6 bases). Germline V gene sequence: CDR1 SGHRS, CDR2 YFSETQ. The CDR3 is made up of 15 amino acids. V lost 0 bases and J 5 bases, leaving 14 bases between the germline ends. The CDR3 reads CASSLEGSGLETQYF. CDR3 DNA: TGCGCCAGCAGCTTGGAAGGTAGCGGACTGGAGACCCAGTACTTC.

This clonotype was found many times. The chain joins TRBV2 to TRBJ1-5; the D gene is possibly TRBD1 (5 bases). CDR3 size: 15 residues. CDR1 is SNHLY, CDR2 FYNNEI, per germline. V lost 4 bases, J lost 1 base, and 11 bases lay in between. The CDR3 region is CASSARQPSNQPQHF. CDR3 nucleotide sequence: TGTGCCAGCAGTGCGCGACAGCCGAGCAATCAGCCCCAGCATTTT. The full variable domain, with the rest looked up from reference TRBV2 and TRBJ1-5, is EPEVTQTPSHQVTQMGQEVILRCVPISNHLYFYWYRQILGQKVEFLVSFYNNEISEKSEIFDDQFSVERPDGSNFTLKIRSTKLEDSAMYFCASSARQPSNQPQHFGDGTRLSIL.

This clonotype was seen at least ten times. V gene TRBV28 combines with J gene TRBJ2-7, with 13 bases that match TRBD2. The CDR3 spans 20 residues. V lost 6 bases and J lost 6; bases outside the gene matches: 23. CDR1 is MDHEN, CDR2 SYDVKM, per germline. The CDR3 DNA sequence: TGTGCCAGCAGACCCATCCGAAGGGGGGGACTAGCGGGATGGCCCCCCGAGCAGTACTTC. It specifies CASRPIRRGGLAGWPPEQYF.

The V and J genes are TRBV7-9 and TRBJ2-7; TRBD1 or TRBD2 may be the D gene (5 bases each). Trimming pared 3 bases from V and 2 bases from J, leaving 17 bases between. Germline values: CDR1 SEHNR, CDR2 FQNEAQ (reference sequence). The CDR3 contains 16 residues. The CDR3 loop is CASSLGEILGAYEQYF. The CDR3 nucleotides read TGTGCCAGCAGCTTGGGGGAGATTTTAGGAGCCTACGAGCAGTACTTC.

This clonotype showed up just a few times. A clone one base away is much larger, so this may be a read error. The rearrangement links TRBV27 to TRBJ1-2; 9 nucleotides align to TRBD1. Trimming removed 7 bases from V and 4 bases from J; junction bases left unmatched: 4. The CDR3 loop spans 13 amino acids. Germline V gene lookup returns CDR1 MNHEY and CDR2 SMNVEV (reference sequence). CDR3 sequence reads: CASKTGGGYGYTF. The CDR3 bases are TGTGCCAGCAAAACAGGGGGCGGCTATGGCTACACCTTC.

The sample holds a few counts of this clonotype. The chain uses TRBV9 and TRBJ1-2; 7 nucleotides agree with TRBD1. V lost 3 bases to trimming and J lost 4 bases; unmatched junction nucleotides: 12. CDR3 length: 16 residues. Germline V gene lookup returns CDR1 SGDLS and CDR2 YYNGEE. This chain's CDR3 is CASSAIQGGQLYGYTF. In DNA form, the CDR3 reads TGTGCCAGCAGCGCCATCCAGGGGGGACAGCTCTATGGCTACACCTTC.

This clonotype was counted ten times or more. The V gene is TRBV12-3 or TRBV12-4, the J gene TRBJ1-2; D unclear. Deletions cut 3 bases from V and 0 bases from J, with 8 bases between. The CDR3 runs to 14 residues. The CDR3 sequence is CASSLFGPNYGYTF. For the CDR3, the DNA is TGTGCCAGCAGTTTGTTCGGCCCTAACTATGGCTACACCTTC.

This rearrangement joins TRBV6-1 to TRBJ1-1; D gene ambiguous. Germline lookup yields CDR1 MNHNS and CDR2 SASEGT. V shed 11 bases and J shed 3 bases, with 16 bases lying between them. This CDR3 comprises 13 residues. CDR3 DNA sequence: TGTGCCGGCGGGGAAAGGGAGGACACTGAAGCTTTCTTT. Translated, it gives CAGGEREDTEAFF.

This rearrangement joins TRBV20-1 to TRBJ1-2; D is unclear. This CDR3 spans 11 amino acids. The V and J ends lost 5 bases and 6 bases respectively, with 10 bases between them. The germline CDR1 and CDR2 sequences are DFQATT and SNEGSKA (reference sequence). The CDR3 DNA sequence: TGCAGTGCTGCAGGACTGGATGGCTACACCTTC. Residues: CSAAGLDGYTF.

The rearrangement joins TRBV5-1 to TRBJ2-3, with D perhaps TRBD1 or TRBD2 (5 bases each). CDR3 length: 17 residues. CDR1 and CDR2 from the germline V gene are SGHRS and YFSETQ. The V gene lost 2 bases and the J gene lost 2 bases, with 18 bases spanning the gap. The CDR3 region is CASSLRGRGGYTDTQYF. As DNA, the CDR3 is TGCGCCAGCAGCTTAAGGGGACGCGGCGGGTACACAGATACGCAGTATTTT.

This clonotype was recorded at least ten times. The J gene is TRBJ2-5, the V gene TRBV28; D is ambiguous. Germline CDR1 and CDR2: MDHEN and SYDVKM. This CDR3 comprises 14 residues. The V gene lost 6 bases and the J gene lost 5 bases, with 16 bases spanning the gap. For the CDR3, the DNA is TGTGCCAGCAGGTTGACTGGGCCCCGGGAGACCCAGTACTTC. It yields the protein CASRLTGPRETQYF.

This clonotype was recorded at least ten times. The rearrangement links TRBV27 to TRBJ2-7, with D unclear. This CDR3 contains 14 residues. Trimming stripped 0 bases from V and 4 bases from J, with 10 bases between. CDR1 is MNHEY, CDR2 SMNVEV, per germline (reference sequence). The CDR3 nucleotides read TGTGCCAGCAGTTTATCCGGCCGGCATTACGAGCAGTACTTC. This translates into CASSLSGRHYEQYF.

This clonotype was seen many times. The chain joins TRBV3-1 to TRBJ2-7, with unresolved D. Germline CDR1 is LGHDT and CDR2 is YNNKEL (reference sequence). The CDR3 is 14 residues long. Trimming removed 2 bases from V and 3 bases from J, with 11 bases in between. CDR3 sequence: CASSQLDRVYEQYF. For the CDR3, the DNA is TGTGCCAGCAGCCAACTTGACCGAGTCTACGAGCAGTACTTC.

Points on this clonotype: A read error is possible here, since a much larger clone lies one base away. The chain joins TRBV11-2 to TRBJ1-1, with a tentative D call TRBD1 (6 bases). The CDR3 runs to 14 residues. Germline CDR1 is SGHAT and CDR2 is FQNNGV. Here the CDR3 reads CASSLEDSGTEALF. As DNA, the CDR3 is TGTGCCAGCAGCTTAGAGGACAGCGGGACTGAAGCTCTCTTT.

V usage is TRBV20-1 and J usage is TRBJ2-7; D uncertain. The CDR3 sequence is 14 residues long. Germline V CDR1 and CDR2: DFQATT, SNEGSKA (reference sequence). V was trimmed by 0 bases and J by 7 bases, leaving 16 bases between them. The CDR3 reads CSARDPRPVYEQYF. The CDR3 DNA follows: TGCAGTGCTAGAGATCCCCGACCCGTTTATGAGCAGTACTTC.

This clonotype was recorded a few times. The chain's CDR3 is CSAEKTSGGREQYF. Written as DNA, the CDR3 is TGCAGTGCCGAAAAGACTAGCGGAGGGCGCGAGCAGTACTTC. J is TRBJ2-7 and V is TRBV20-1, with 9 bases fitting TRBD2. The CDR3 has 14 residues. CDR1 and CDR2 from the germline V gene are DFQATT and SNEGSKA (reference sequence). Trimming at V came to 6 bases and at J to 6 bases, leaving 12 bases not matched to a gene.

The chain links TRBV6-1 to TRBJ1-5; D may be TRBD1 (6 bases). The CDR3 runs 14 residues. Germline CDR1 is MNHNS and CDR2 is SASEGT. The V end lost 8 bases, the J end lost 4 bases, and 15 bases lay between the germline ends. CDR3 sequence reads: CASALGGGNQPQHF. CDR3 bases: TGTGCCAGCGCCCTAGGGGGGGGAAATCAGCCCCAGCATTTT.